The rows below give T cell receptor beta chains drawn from one sample of a study of early T cells in non-severe SARS-CoV-2 infection. In TCRdb, the 5' RACE reads were re-called with MiXCR into one record per CDR3 protein. The sample consists of over 30,000 distinct CDR3 sequences, 7% to 7.5% of them appearing once. The specimen comprised whole blood, sampled at baseline. These receptors were taken from an adult who was a healthcare worker with PCR-confirmed SARS-CoV-2 infection or an uninfected control (not recorded which). CDR3s include the opening cysteine and the closing phenylalanine or tryptophan. The D gene is left open where the match is weak. Not all rows give a size; the values are once, few, many and, for expanded clones, a class.

cdr3_nt	cdr3_aa	d_call	v_call	j_call	clone_size
TGCAGTGCCCCGCTTTTGGGGACTGGCAGGGCCCCTGGAAACACCATATATTTT	CSAPLLGTGRAPGNTIYF	NA	TRBV20-1	TRBJ1-3	many
TGTGCCAGCAACCCCGGTGGACAGGGGTACGAGCAGTACTTC	CASNPGGQGYEQYF	TRBD1	TRBV28	TRBJ2-7	many
TGCGCCAGCAGCCAAGATCCTGGCAGAAGCACAGATACGCAGTATTTT	CASSQDPGRSTDTQYF	NA	TRBV4-3	TRBJ2-3	many
TGCAGTGCGAGCGGGGGCTCGGGTGAGCAGTTCTTC	CSASGGSGEQFF	TRBD2	TRBV20-1	TRBJ2-1	medium-sized
TGCAGTGCTAGTCAGGCGGCCAACTATGGCTACACCTTC	CSASQAANYGYTF	NA	TRBV20-1	TRBJ1-2	NA
TGTGCCAGCAGCTTGGCCTCGACTAGCGGTATCTACAATGAGCAGTTCTTC	CASSLASTSGIYNEQFF	TRBD2	TRBV5-5	TRBJ2-1	many
TGTGCCAGTAGTATGACAGGGGGCCAGCCCCAGCATTTT	CASSMTGGQPQHF	TRBD1	TRBV19	TRBJ1-5	NA
TGTGCCAGCAGCTTAAACCCATCTATAGATACGCAGTATTTT	CASSLNPSIDTQYF	NA	TRBV7-3	TRBJ2-3	few
TGCAGTGCTAGAGTTGAAGAGGGGATCGATCAGCCCCAGCATTTT	CSARVEEGIDQPQHF	NA	TRBV20-1	TRBJ1-5	NA
TGTGCCAGCAGCCCCAGACCGAGTAACACTGAAGCTTTCTTT	CASSPRPSNTEAFF	NA	TRBV12-3/TRBV12-4	TRBJ1-1	NA
TGTGCCAGCAGCCCCCGGACGGGAGATACGCAGTATTTT	CASSPRTGDTQYF	NA	TRBV9	TRBJ2-3	many
TGCGCCAGCAGCTTGTCCGGGGACAGGGGTGGAGATACGCAGTATTTT	CASSLSGDRGGDTQYF	TRBD1	TRBV5-1	TRBJ2-3	few
TGTGCCAGTCGTCGGGACACCTCCTACGAGCAGTACTTC	CASRRDTSYEQYF	NA	TRBV14	TRBJ2-7	many
TGCGCCAGCAGCTTGTCCGGGATCACTGAAGCTTTCTTT	CASSLSGITEAFF	NA	TRBV5-1	TRBJ1-1	few